This TCR beta chain was recovered during a study of prognosis after radiotherapy for stage I lung cancer. Across the whole study: Non-small cell lung cancer patients were all deemed medically inoperable. Tumor type comprised squamous cell carcinoma in seven patients and adenocarcinoma in approximately twelve.

Turning to this clonotype: At one end the junction does not follow the germline gene, possibly because of a read error.

Two rounds of multiplex PCR amplified TCR beta CDR3 from genomic DNA. First-round PCR amplification was performed with primers specific to each TRBV and TRBJ gene. TCRdb re-analysed the multiplex PCR reads in MiXCR, keeping a single row per CDR3 protein. The sample has under 75,000 distinct CDR3 sequences; 26% are singletons. The CDR3 loop spans 16 amino acids. Germline V gene sequence: CDR1 MNHNS, CDR2 SASEGT. The specimen comprised PBMCs, sampled before or after stereotactic body radiation therapy (not recorded which). The source is a donor older than 45 with non-small cell lung cancer. The chain is built from TRBV6-1 and TRBJ2-1; D perhaps matches TRBD1 (6 bases). The CDR3 sequence is CASSQSPGTWHNDQFF. DNA for the CDR3: TGTGCCAGCAGTCAAAGCCCCGGGACATGGCACAATGATCAGTTCTTC.